The text below deals with one T cell receptor beta chain. This sample was taken from a study of blood T cell repertoires in COVID-19. Study as a whole: Some COVID-19 samples were acute and others convalescent; all came from the United States, Italy and Spain.

CDR3 length: 16 amino acids. Trimming shortened V by 0 bases and J by 6 bases, and 16 bases separated the two germline ends. From germline, CDR1 is SGHTS and CDR2 YDEGEE. Authors' analysis steps: From reference gene primer amplification, estimates of nucleated cell counts were derived. Some clones are missing from TCRdb's copy, which holds only in-frame ones; the method was immunoSEQ multiplex PCR. That table supplies the V and J calls and clone size; D and trimming were determined from the DNA. Here the sample spans around 240,000 clones, roughly four fifths being singletons. Material for sequencing was peripheral blood. The clonotype originates from a woman of 80 years or more with acute or convalescent COVID-19. The V and J genes are TRBV5-8 and TRBJ2-1, with a tentative D call TRBD1 (6 bases). CDR3 residues: CASSLGRTDEGNEQFF. The CDR3 DNA is TGTGCCAGCAGCTTGGGACGGACAGACGAGGGCAATGAGCAGTTCTTC.